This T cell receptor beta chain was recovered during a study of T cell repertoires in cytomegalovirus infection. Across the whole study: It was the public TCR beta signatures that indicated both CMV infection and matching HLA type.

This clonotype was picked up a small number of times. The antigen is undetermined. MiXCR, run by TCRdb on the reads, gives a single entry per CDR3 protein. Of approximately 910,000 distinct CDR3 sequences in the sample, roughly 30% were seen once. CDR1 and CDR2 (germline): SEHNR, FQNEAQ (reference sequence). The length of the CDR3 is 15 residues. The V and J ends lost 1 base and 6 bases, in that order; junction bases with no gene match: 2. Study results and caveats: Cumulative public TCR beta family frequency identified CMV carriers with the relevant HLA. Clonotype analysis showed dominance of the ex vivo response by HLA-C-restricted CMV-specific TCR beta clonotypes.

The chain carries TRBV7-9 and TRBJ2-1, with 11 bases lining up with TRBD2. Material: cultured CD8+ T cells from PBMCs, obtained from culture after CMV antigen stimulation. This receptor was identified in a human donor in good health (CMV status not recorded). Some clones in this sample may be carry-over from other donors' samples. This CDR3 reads CASSLETSGVNEQFF. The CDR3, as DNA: TGTGCCAGCAGCTTAGAGACTAGCGGGGTCAATGAGCAGTTCTTC.